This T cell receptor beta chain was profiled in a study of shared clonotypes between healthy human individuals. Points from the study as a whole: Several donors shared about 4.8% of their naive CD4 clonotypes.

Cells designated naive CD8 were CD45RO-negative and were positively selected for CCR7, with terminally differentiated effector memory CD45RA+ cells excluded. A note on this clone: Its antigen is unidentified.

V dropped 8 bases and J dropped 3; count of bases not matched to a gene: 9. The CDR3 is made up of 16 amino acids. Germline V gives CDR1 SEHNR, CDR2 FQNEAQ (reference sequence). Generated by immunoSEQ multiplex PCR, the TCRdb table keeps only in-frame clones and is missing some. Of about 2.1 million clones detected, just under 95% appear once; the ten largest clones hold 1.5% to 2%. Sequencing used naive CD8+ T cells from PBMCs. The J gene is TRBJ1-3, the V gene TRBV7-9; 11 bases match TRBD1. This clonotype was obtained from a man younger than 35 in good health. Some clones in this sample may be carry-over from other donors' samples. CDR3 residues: CASRRRGQGVGNTIYF. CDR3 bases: TGTGCCAGCCGTCGTCGGGGACAGGGGGTTGGAAACACCATATATTTT.